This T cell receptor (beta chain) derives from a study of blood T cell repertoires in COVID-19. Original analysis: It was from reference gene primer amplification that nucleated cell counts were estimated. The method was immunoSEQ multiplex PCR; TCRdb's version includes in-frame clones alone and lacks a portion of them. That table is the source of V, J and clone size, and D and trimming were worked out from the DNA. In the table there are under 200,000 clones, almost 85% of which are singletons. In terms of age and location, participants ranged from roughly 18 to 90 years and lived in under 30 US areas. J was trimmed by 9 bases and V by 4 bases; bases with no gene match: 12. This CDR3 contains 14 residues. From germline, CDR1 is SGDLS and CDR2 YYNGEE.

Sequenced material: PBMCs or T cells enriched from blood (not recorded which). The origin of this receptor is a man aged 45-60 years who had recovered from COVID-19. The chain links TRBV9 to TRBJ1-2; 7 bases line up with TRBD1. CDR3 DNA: TGTGCCAGCAGCACCCGGGACAGTCCTGGGCGCTACACCTTC. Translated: CASSTRDSPGRYTF.